This TCR beta chain appears in the sequencing data of a study of blood T cell repertoires in COVID-19 (dated by TCRdb to 2020 to 2022). Some background on the complete study: The collaborator samples originated in the United States, Italy and Spain and spanned the acute and convalescent phases of COVID-19. The prospective study material was composed of cDNA or gDNA derived from T cells, B-cell-depleted T cells, or PBMCs. Deeply sampled blood TCRbeta repertoires from subjects exposed to, actively infected with, or recovered from COVID-19 were included in the dataset. The repertoires were released in a freely available public database meant as a resource for research on the immune response to SARS-CoV-2. The samples were drawn from the first 160 participants of the ongoing ImmuneRACE study and from over a thousand subjects provided by 6 global collaborators. Nearly every sample came with metadata listing a de-identified subject ID, COVID-19 status, age in years and sex. Where available, HLA class I and class II types were obtained from metadata supplied by the sample provider rather than from assay-based typing.

Looking up the germline V gene (reference sequence) yields CDR1 GTSNPN and CDR2 SVGIG. V is reduced by 5 bases and J by 6 bases, leaving a spacing of 16 bases between them. Taken from cysteine to phenylalanine, the CDR3 has 13 residues. The DNA shown is the 39-base CDR3, in frame from base 1. A note on this clone: This receptor's antigen is unknown. One base away there is no much larger clone; base qualities are not given.

TCRbeta CDR3 regions were amplified from genomic DNA using the immunoSEQ Assay, a bias-controlled multiplex PCR. The study's own analysis went as follows. Nucleated cell counts per sample were estimated from amplification of reference gene primers within the assay. Sequence reads were collapsed and filtered to measure the absolute abundance of every unique TCRbeta CDR3 rearrangement. For each sample, productive Simpson clonality was calculated by taking the square root of Simpson's diversity index across productive rearrangements. This is the immuneACCESS table as TCRdb keeps it, with only in-frame sequences that have V and J called. A part of the clones is gone; compared with another copy, unresolved V genes explain less than half, and the rest is unexplained. Clone size and the V and J calls come from that table; the DNA yielded D and trimming. Here the sample has over 150,000 clones; 84% occur a single time. Around 2.7% of the sample lies in the top ten.

Results the study describes overall, beyond this receptor: How much clinical and demographic metadata was included differed by source and by participant, and the metadata was provided uncurated.

One collaborating source in Seattle enrolled patients during active infection and followed them longitudinally through the course of disease. Each collaborating institution followed its own protocols to collect whole blood in K2EDTA tubes. For TCRbeta analysis, collaborators shipped samples in one of three forms: frozen whole blood, isolated PBMCs, or DNA extracted from either of those sample types. The chain uses TRBV30 and TRBJ1-2, with the D gene not clear enough to name. The TCR sequence derives from a woman older than 75 with COVID-19, enrolled during active disease. The source material was peripheral blood. The CDR3 protein sequence reads: CAWAREGLHGYTF. The DNA sequence follows: TGTGCCTGGGCCCGGGAGGGTCTACATGGCTACACCTTC.